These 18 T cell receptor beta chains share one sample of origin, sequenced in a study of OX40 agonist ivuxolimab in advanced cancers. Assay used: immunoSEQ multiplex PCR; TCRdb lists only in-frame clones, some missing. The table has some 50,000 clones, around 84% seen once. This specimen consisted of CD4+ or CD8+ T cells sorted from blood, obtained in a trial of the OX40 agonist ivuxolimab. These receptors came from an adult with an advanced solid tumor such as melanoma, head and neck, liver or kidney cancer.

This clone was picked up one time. CDR3 bases: TGCGCCAGCAGCCAAGATGGAGGGACCCTCTCCTACAATGAGCAGTTCTTC. This translates into CASSQDGGTLSYNEQFF. This sequence joins TRBV4-1 and TRBJ2-1; tentative D call: TRBD2 (6 bases). Germline CDR1 MGHRA, CDR2 YSYEKL. The CDR3 totals 17 residues. Trimming removed 0 bases at V and 0 bases at J, with 12 bases between.

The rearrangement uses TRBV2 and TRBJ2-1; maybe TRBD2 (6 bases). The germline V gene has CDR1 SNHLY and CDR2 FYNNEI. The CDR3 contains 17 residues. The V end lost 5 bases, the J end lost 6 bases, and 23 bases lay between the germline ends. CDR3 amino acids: CASSFPPDAGSVNEQFF. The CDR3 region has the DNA TGTGCCAGCAGTTTCCCTCCGGACGCGGGAAGTGTCAATGAGCAGTTCTTC.

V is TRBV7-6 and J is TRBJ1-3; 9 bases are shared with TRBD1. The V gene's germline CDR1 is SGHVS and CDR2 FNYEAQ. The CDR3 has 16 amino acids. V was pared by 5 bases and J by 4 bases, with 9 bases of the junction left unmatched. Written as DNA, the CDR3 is TGTGCCAGCAGCGCCACCGGGACAGGGAAAGGAAACACCATATATTTT. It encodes CASSATGTGKGNTIYF.

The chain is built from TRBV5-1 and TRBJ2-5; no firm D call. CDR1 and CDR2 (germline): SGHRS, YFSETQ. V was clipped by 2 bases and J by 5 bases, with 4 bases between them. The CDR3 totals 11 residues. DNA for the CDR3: TGCGCCAGCAGCTTCTTGGAGACCCAGTACTTC. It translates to CASSFLETQYF.

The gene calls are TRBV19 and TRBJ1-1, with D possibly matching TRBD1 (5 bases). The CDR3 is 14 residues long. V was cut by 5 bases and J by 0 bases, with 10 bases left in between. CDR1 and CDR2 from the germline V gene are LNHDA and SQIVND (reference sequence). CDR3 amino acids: CASSPGTVNTEAFF. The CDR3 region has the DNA TGTGCCAGTAGTCCCGGGACCGTGAACACTGAAGCTTTCTTT.

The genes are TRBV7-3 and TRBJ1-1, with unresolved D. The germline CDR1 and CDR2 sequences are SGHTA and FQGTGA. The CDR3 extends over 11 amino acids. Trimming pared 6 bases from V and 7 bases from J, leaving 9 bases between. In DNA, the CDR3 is TGTGCCAGCAGGTCCGGGATTGAAGCTTTCTTT. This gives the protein CASRSGIEAFF.

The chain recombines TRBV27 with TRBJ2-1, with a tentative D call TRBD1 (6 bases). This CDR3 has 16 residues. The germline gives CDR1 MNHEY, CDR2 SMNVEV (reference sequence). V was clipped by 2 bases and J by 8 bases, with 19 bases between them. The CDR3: CASSLGNGDRRYEQFF. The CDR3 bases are TGTGCCAGCAGTTTAGGAAATGGAGACAGGCGATATGAGCAGTTCTTC.

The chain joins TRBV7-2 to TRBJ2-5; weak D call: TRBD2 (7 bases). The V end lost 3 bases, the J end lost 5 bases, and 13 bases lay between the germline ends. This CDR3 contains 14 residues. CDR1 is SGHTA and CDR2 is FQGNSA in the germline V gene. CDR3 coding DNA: TGTGCCAGCAGCTTTGGGGGGGCAATGGAGACCCAGTACTTC. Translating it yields CASSFGGAMETQYF.

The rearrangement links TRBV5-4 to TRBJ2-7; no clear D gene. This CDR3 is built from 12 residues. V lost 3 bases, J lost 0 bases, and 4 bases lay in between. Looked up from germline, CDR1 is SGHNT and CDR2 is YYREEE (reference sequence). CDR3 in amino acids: CASSSDSYEQYF. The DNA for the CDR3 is TGTGCCAGCAGCTCGGACTCCTACGAGCAGTACTTC.

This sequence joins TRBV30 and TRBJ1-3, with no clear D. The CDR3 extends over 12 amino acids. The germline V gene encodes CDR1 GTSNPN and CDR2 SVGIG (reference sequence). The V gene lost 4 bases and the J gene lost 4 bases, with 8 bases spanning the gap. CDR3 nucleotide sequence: TGTGCCTGGATCCCCCGGGGAAACACCATATATTTT. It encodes CAWIPRGNTIYF. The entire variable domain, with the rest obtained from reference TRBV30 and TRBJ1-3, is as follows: SQTIHQWPATLVQPVGSPLSLECTVEGTSNPNLYWYRQAAGRGLQLLFYSVGIGQISSEVPQNLSASRPQDRQFILSSKKLLLSDSGFYLCAWIPRGNTIYFGEGSWLTVV.

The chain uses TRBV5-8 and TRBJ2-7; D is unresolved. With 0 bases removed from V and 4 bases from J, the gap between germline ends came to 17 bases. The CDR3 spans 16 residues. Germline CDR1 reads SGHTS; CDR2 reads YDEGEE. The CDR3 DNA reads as TGTGCCAGCAGCTTGGGGAACTTTGCGATAGAGTACGAGCAGTACTTC. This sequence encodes CASSLGNFAIEYEQYF.

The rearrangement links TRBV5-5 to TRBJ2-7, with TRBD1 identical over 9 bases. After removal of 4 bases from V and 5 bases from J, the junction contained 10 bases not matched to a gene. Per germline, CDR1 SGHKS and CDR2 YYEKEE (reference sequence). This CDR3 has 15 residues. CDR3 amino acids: CASSAPGTGFDEQYF. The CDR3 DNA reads TGTGCCAGCAGCGCCCCCGGGACAGGGTTCGACGAGCAGTACTTC. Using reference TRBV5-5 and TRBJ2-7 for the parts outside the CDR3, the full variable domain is DAGVTQSPTHLIKTRGQQVTLRCSPISGHKSVSWYQQVLGQGPQFIFQYYEKEERGRGNFPDRFSARQFPNYSSELNVNALLLGDSALYLCASSAPGTGFDEQYFGPGTRLTVT.

DNA for the CDR3: TGTGCCAGCAGCCTAGGAGACAGGGTCTCTGGAAACACCATATATTTT. Translating it yields CASSLGDRVSGNTIYF. The gene calls are TRBV7-8 and TRBJ1-3; TRBD1 agrees at 7 bases. The germline CDR1 and CDR2 sequences are SGHVS and FQNEAQ. CDR3 length: 16 amino acids. Trimming cost V 5 bases and J 0 bases; bases outside gene matches: 7.

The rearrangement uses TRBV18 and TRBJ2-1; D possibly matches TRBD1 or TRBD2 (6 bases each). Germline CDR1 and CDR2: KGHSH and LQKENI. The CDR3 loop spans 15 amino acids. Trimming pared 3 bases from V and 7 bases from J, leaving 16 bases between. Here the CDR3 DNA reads TGTGCCAGCTCACCCCGAGGGGGAGGAGGGAATGAGCAGTTCTTC. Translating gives CASSPRGGGGNEQFF. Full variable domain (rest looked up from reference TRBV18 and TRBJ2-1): NAGVMQNPRHLVRRRGQEARLRCSPMKGHSHVYWYRQLPEEGLKFMVYLQKENIIDESGMPKERFSAEFPKEGPSILRIQQVVRGDSAAYFCASSPRGGGGNEQFFGPGTRLTVL.

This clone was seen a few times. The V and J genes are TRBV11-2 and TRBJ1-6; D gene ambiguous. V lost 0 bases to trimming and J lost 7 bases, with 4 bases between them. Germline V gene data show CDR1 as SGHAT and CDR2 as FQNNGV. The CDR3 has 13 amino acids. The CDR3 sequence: CASSLDGNSPLHF. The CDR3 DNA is TGTGCCAGCAGCTTAGATGGGAATTCACCCCTCCACTTT.

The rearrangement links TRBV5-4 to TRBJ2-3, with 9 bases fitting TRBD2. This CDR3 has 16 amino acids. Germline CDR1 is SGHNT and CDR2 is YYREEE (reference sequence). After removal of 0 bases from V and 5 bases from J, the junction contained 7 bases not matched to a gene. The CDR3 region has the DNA TGTGCCAGCAGCTTGGGCGGGGGGGCCCCGCGAGATACGCAGTATTTT. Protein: CASSLGGGAPRDTQYF.

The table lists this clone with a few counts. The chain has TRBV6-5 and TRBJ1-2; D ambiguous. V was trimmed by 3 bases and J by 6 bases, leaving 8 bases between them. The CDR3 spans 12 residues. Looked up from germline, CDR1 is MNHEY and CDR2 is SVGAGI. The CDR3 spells CASSYLGNGYTF. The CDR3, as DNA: TGTGCCAGCAGTTATCTAGGGAATGGCTACACCTTC.

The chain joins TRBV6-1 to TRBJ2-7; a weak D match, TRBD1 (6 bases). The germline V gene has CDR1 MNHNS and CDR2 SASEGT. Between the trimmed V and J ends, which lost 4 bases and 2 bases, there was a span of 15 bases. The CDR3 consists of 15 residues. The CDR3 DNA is TGTGCCAGCAGTGTAACAGGGACCCAACCCTACGAGCAGTACTTC. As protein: CASSVTGTQPYEQYF.